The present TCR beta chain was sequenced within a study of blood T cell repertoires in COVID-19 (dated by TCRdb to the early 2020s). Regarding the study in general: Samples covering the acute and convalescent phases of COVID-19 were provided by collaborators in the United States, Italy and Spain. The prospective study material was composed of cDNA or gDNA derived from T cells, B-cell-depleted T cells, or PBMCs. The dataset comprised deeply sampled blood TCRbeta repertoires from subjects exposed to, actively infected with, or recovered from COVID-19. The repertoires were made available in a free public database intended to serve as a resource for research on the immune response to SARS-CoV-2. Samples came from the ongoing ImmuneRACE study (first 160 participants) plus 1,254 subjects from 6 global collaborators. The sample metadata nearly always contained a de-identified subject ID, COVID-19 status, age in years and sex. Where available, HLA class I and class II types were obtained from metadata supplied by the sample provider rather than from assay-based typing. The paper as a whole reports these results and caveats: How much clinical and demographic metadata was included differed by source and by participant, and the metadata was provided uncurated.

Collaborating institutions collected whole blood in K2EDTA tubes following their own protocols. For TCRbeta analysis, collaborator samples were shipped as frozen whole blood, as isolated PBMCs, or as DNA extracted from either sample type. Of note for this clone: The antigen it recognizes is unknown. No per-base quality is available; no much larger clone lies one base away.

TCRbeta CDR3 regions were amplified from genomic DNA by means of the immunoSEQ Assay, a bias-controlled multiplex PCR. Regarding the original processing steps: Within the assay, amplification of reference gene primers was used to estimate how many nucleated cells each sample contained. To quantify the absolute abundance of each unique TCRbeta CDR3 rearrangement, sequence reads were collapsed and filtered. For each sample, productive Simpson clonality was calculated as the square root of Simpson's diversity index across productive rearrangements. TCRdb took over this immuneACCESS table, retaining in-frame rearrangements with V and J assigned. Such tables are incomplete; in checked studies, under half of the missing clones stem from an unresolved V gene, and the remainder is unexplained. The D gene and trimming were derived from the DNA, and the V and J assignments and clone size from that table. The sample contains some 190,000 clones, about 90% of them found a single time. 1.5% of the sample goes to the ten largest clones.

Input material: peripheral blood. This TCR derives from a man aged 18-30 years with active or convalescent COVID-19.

This receptor carries the CDR3 CASSPPGQPNTEAFF. The DNA reads TGTGCCAGCTCACCACCCGGACAGCCTAACACTGAAGCTTTCTTT. The sequence links TRBV18 to TRBJ1-1; the best D guess is TRBD1, with 6 bases matching. V drops 0 bases and J drops 2 bases, leaving 10 bases in between. From a lookup of the germline V gene, CDR1 and CDR2 are KGHSH and LQKENI. The CDR3 has 15 amino acids, counting the end cysteine and phenylalanine. Just CDR3 DNA is preserved here, 45 bases in frame from base 1. The reference TRBV18 and TRBJ1-1 proteins fill in what lies around the CDR3, so the full variable domain reads NAGVMQNPRHLVRRRGQEARLRCSPMKGHSHVYWYRQLPEEGLKFMVYLQKENIIDESGMPKERFSAEFPKEGPSILRIQQVVRGDSAAYFCASSPPGQPNTEAFFGQGTRLTVV.